These 19 T cell receptor beta chains originate from one sample sequenced in a study of OX40 agonist ivuxolimab in advanced cancers. Data came from immunoSEQ multiplex PCR; TCRdb stores just in-frame clones and leaves some out. The sample shows under 55,000 clones, 85% to 90% of them seen only once. This specimen was CD4+ or CD8+ T cells sorted from blood, taken in a trial of the OX40 agonist ivuxolimab. The source of these receptors is an adult with an advanced solid tumor such as melanoma, head and neck, liver or kidney cancer.

The gene calls are TRBV5-1 and TRBJ2-7; no firm D call. This CDR3 spans 13 amino acids. Germline V gene sequence: CDR1 SGHRS, CDR2 YFSETQ. V dropped 0 bases and J dropped 4 bases, with 8 bases sitting between them. The CDR3 loop is CASSLADGYEQYF. CDR3 in DNA: TGCGCCAGCAGCTTGGCCGACGGTTACGAGCAGTACTTC.

The J gene is TRBJ2-7, the V gene TRBV6-1, with D perhaps given as TRBD1 or TRBD2 (5 bases each). The CDR3 totals 11 residues. V shed 4 bases and J shed 4 bases, with 5 bases lying between them. Germline V lookup: CDR1 MNHNS, CDR2 SASEGT. CDR3 in DNA: TGTGCCAGCAGTGGGGGGTACGAGCAGTACTTC. Translated: CASSGGYEQYF.

This chain uses TRBV6-4 with TRBJ2-1; 8 nucleotides align to TRBD1. In germline, CDR1 is MRHNA, CDR2 SNTAGT. The CDR3 has 15 amino acids. The trim removed 4 bases at V and 6 bases at J, leaving 8 bases unmatched. CDR3 nucleotide sequence: TGTGCCAGCAGTGTTTCCGGACAGGGAGGCAATGAGCAGTTCTTC. Its translation is CASSVSGQGGNEQFF.

The chain is built from TRBV5-1 and TRBJ1-5, with a tentative D call TRBD1 (6 bases). CDR3 length: 14 amino acids. The V end was cut by 4 bases, the J end by 5 bases, with 13 bases between. CDR1 and CDR2 from the germline V gene are SGHRS and YFSETQ. CDR3 bases: TGCGCCAGCAGCCCGGGGGGCGGGGATCAGCCCCAGCATTTT. This gives the protein CASSPGGGDQPQHF.

The chain employs TRBV5-4 and TRBJ1-2, with D possibly being TRBD1 (5 bases). CDR3 length: 15 amino acids. The germline V gene encodes CDR1 SGHNT and CDR2 YYREEE (reference sequence). V was clipped by 0 bases and J by 2 bases, with 11 bases between them. This chain's CDR3 is CASSLGGGANYGYTF. The CDR3 DNA follows: TGTGCCAGCAGCTTGGGGGGAGGGGCCAACTATGGCTACACCTTC.

The CDR3 DNA reads TGCGCCAGCAGCAGAACAGGGTACGGTGGCATTCAGTACTTC. It yields the protein CASSRTGYGGIQYF. J is TRBJ2-4 and V is TRBV5-1; tentatively, D is TRBD1 (6 bases). The CDR3 spans 14 residues. V lost 4 bases to trimming and J lost 9 bases, with 17 bases between them. Looked up from germline, CDR1 is SGHRS and CDR2 is YFSETQ.

This clone was recorded once. The chain has TRBV18 and TRBJ1-4; weak D call: TRBD1 (5 bases). The CDR3 contains 17 residues. Trimming cost V 0 bases and J 0 bases, with 11 bases left between them. Germline CDR1 and CDR2: KGHSH and LQKENI. In DNA, the CDR3 is TGTGCCAGCTCACCACCGTCAGGGAGGACAACTAATGAAAAACTGTTTTTT. Protein product: CASSPPSGRTTNEKLFF. Full variable domain (rest looked up from reference TRBV18 and TRBJ1-4): NAGVMQNPRHLVRRRGQEARLRCSPMKGHSHVYWYRQLPEEGLKFMVYLQKENIIDESGMPKERFSAEFPKEGPSILRIQQVVRGDSAAYFCASSPPSGRTTNEKLFFGSGTQLSVL.

The genes are TRBV4-1 and TRBJ2-7; the D gene is possibly TRBD2 (6 bases). In germline, CDR1 is MGHRA, CDR2 YSYEKL. Trimming removed 3 bases at V and 5 bases at J, with 17 bases between. The CDR3 spans 15 residues. The CDR3: CASSHLGGGWDEQYF. The DNA of the CDR3 is TGCGCCAGCAGCCACCTCGGGGGAGGATGGGACGAGCAGTACTTC.

This sequence joins TRBV7-2 and TRBJ1-1; 7 bases map to TRBD1. The CDR3 contains 14 residues. V lost 5 bases, J lost 3 bases, and 6 bases stayed unmatched. Germline V CDR1 and CDR2: SGHTA, FQGNSA. CDR3 amino acids: CASSRDRDDTEAFF. The CDR3 DNA follows: TGTGCCAGCAGCCGCGACAGGGACGACACTGAAGCTTTCTTT.

This chain links TRBV25-1 with TRBJ1-6; D gene uncertain. CDR1 MGHDK and CDR2 SYGVNS come from the germline V gene. The V end lost 3 bases, the J end lost 7 bases, and 13 bases lay between the germline ends. This CDR3 region has 15 residues. Here the CDR3 reads CASSDSGNKNSPLHF. Written as DNA, the CDR3 is TGTGCCAGCAGTGATAGCGGGAATAAGAATTCACCCCTCCACTTT.

The chain combines TRBV4-1 with TRBJ1-6; D remains unclear. CDR1 and CDR2 (germline): MGHRA, YSYEKL. The CDR3 totals 17 residues. V lost 1 base and J lost 0, with 10 bases in between. The CDR3 coding sequence is TGCGCCAGCAGCCAAGGGCAGATGAGCTCCTATAATTCACCCCTCCACTTT. Translating gives CASSQGQMSSYNSPLHF.

This clone was counted between two and nine times. The genes are TRBV9 and TRBJ2-5; D is perhaps TRBD2 (5 bases). There are 16 residues in the CDR3. Germline V gene sequence: CDR1 SGDLS, CDR2 YYNGEE. The V and J ends lost 3 bases and 5 bases respectively, with 20 bases between them. CDR3 region: CASSATQGSGWETQYF. The CDR3 DNA reads TGTGCCAGCAGCGCCACTCAAGGTTCGGGGTGGGAGACCCAGTACTTC.

The rearrangement uses TRBV5-1 and TRBJ2-5; 7 nucleotides match TRBD1. J gave up 12 bases and V 0 bases, and 5 bases lay outside the gene matches. Germline CDR1 SGHRS, CDR2 YFSETQ. CDR3 length equals 12 residues. In DNA form, the CDR3 reads TGCGCCAGCAGCTTGGGGACAGGTCCCAAGTACTTC. This encodes CASSLGTGPKYF. Based on the CDR3 plus reference TRBV5-1 and TRBJ2-5, the full variable domain is KAGVTQTPRYLIKTRGQQVTLSCSPISGHRSVSWYQQTPGQGLQFLFEYFSETQRNKGNFPGRFSGRQFSNSRSEMNVSTLELGDSALYLCASSLGTGPKYFGPGTRLLVL.

V is TRBV6-1 and J is TRBJ1-1; TRBD1 matches 7 bases. V was pared by 6 bases and J by 3 bases, with 10 bases of the junction left unmatched. Per the germline V gene, CDR1 is MNHNS and CDR2 is SASEGT. The CDR3 consists of 15 residues. CDR3 nucleotide sequence: TGTGCCAGCAGCGCCGCTGGGGACAGAGACACTGAAGCTTTCTTT. It specifies CASSAAGDRDTEAFF.

The chain recombines TRBV6-1 with TRBJ1-2; D gene uncertain. The CDR3 length is 13 residues. Per the germline V gene, CDR1 is MNHNS and CDR2 is SASEGT. Trimming left V 3 bases short and J 7 bases short, with 12 bases between. The CDR3 reads CASSDPALGGYTF. Written as DNA, the CDR3 is TGTGCCAGCAGTGACCCAGCTTTGGGTGGCTACACCTTC.

This chain links TRBV5-8 with TRBJ1-2, with TRBD1 identical over 8 bases. The CDR3 loop spans 14 amino acids. The trim removed 0 bases at V and 5 bases at J, leaving 3 bases unmatched. Germline V CDR1 and CDR2: SGHTS, YDEGEE. The CDR3 nucleotides are TGTGCCAGCAGCTTGGGACAGGGGTTTTATGGCTACACCTTC. The encoded protein is CASSLGQGFYGYTF.

The chain employs TRBV6-5 and TRBJ1-4; D is unresolved. This CDR3 has 12 amino acids. Germline CDR1 MNHEY, CDR2 SVGAGI. Trimming removed 6 bases from V and 8 bases from J, with 10 bases in between. The DNA of the CDR3 is TGTGCCAGCAGGGCAGTTGGGGAAAAACTGTTTTTT. Its protein product is CASRAVGEKLFF.

The chain carries TRBV6-5 and TRBJ1-6; D not resolved. The germline V gene has CDR1 MNHEY and CDR2 SVGAGI. Trimming cost V 0 bases and J 9 bases, with 12 bases left between them. The CDR3 length is 15 residues. The DNA of the CDR3 is TGTGCCAGCAGTTACTCGACCCGGAACGGTTCACCCCTCCACTTT. Translating it yields CASSYSTRNGSPLHF.

This clone has just a few counts. The chain is built from TRBV7-2 and TRBJ2-7, with TRBD1 as a possible D gene (5 bases). The CDR3 covers 15 residues. Deletions cut 2 bases from V and 4 bases from J, with 15 bases between. Germline CDR1 SGHTA, CDR2 FQGNSA. CDR3 coding DNA: TGTGCCAGCAGCTTATTAGACAGTGGCGTGTACGAGCAGTACTTC. This sequence encodes CASSLLDSGVYEQYF.